This T cell receptor (beta chain) was identified during a study of early T cells in non-severe SARS-CoV-2 infection. In the study overall: Investigators sequenced bulk RNA drawn from unsorted whole blood, and chains remained unpaired.

CDR1 and CDR2 (germline): DFQATT, SNEGSKA (reference sequence). The V gene lost 6 bases and the J gene lost 2 bases, with 16 bases spanning the gap. This CDR3 is 15 amino acids long. The protocol attached unique molecular identifiers to individual cDNA molecules. MiXCR was run by TCRdb on the 5' RACE reads, yielding one entry per CDR3 protein. The repertoire holds 55,000 to 75,000 distinct CDR3 sequences, 12% seen once, with approximately 4% in the top ten. This clonotype was counted only a few times. This TCR was sampled from an adult who was a healthcare worker with PCR-confirmed SARS-CoV-2 infection or an uninfected control (not recorded which). The sample taken for sequencing was whole blood. The chain recombines TRBV20-1 with TRBJ2-2; no firm D call. CDR3 nucleotide sequence: TGCAGTGCCCGAGACCCTTTTCCTAACACCGGGGAGCTGTTTTTT. It translates to CSARDPFPNTGELFF.